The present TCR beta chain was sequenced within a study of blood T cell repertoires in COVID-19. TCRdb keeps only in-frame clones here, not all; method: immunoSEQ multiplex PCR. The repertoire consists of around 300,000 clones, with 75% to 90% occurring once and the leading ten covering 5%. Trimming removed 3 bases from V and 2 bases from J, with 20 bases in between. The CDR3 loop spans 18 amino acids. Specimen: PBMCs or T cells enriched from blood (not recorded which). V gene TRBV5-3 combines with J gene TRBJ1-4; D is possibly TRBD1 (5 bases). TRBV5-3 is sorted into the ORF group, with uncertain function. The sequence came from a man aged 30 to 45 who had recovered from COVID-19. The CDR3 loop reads CARSYVRGIFFTNEKLFF. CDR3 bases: TGTGCCAGAAGCTATGTTAGGGGTATCTTCTTCACTAATGAAAAACTGTTTTTT.